This passage covers 2 T cell receptor beta chains from one sample sequenced in a study of neurological immune-mediated disorders. As to time point: longitudinal time-point 3. TCRdb reanalysed the 5' RACE reads using MiXCR and keeps one entry per CDR3 protein. Of approximately 50,000 distinct CDR3 sequences in the sample, approximately 8.4% were seen once. Material: PBMCs. These receptors were collected from a middle-aged woman in good health.

This clonotype was recorded many times. V gene TRBV20-1 combines with J gene TRBJ2-2; D ambiguous. CDR1 is DFQATT, CDR2 SNEGSKA, per germline (reference sequence). V was clipped by 7 bases and J by 0 bases, with 9 bases between them. CDR3 size: 13 residues. The CDR3 sequence: CSVRVTNTGELFF. DNA of the CDR3: TGCAGTGTCCGGGTCACGAACACCGGGGAGCTGTTTTTT.

To note about this clonotype: A clone one base away is much larger, so this may be a read error. The rearrangement joins TRBV10-3 to TRBJ1-1; D is unclear. V lost 7 bases and J lost 3, with 15 bases in between. The CDR3 sequence is 14 residues long. CDR1 and CDR2 (germline): ENHRY, SYGVKD. The CDR3 protein is CAINPTSQDTEAFF. CDR3 sequence (DNA): TGTGCCATCAACCCGACATCCCAGGACACTGAAGCTTTCTTT.